The 19 T cell receptor beta chains given below trace back to one sample, sequenced in a study of blood T cell repertoires in COVID-19. Some clones are missing from TCRdb's copy, which holds only in-frame ones; the method was immunoSEQ multiplex PCR. The sample has approximately 210,000 clones, around 91% seen once; the top ten hold 4% to 6%. Sequencing was carried out using peripheral blood. Source of these receptors: a woman between 40 and 55 years old with acute or convalescent COVID-19.

This chain uses TRBV6-1 with TRBJ2-2; 13 nucleotides align to TRBD2. V lost 4 bases and J lost 3; bases outside the gene matches: 8. CDR3 length: 18 amino acids. Germline lookup yields CDR1 MNHNS and CDR2 SASEGT. The DNA of the CDR3 is TGTGCCAGCAGTGTTATACTAGCGGGGGGGCCAGACACCGGGGAGCTGTTTTTT. Protein sequence: CASSVILAGGPDTGELFF.

The chain couples TRBV7-2 to TRBJ2-5; TRBD1 matches at 9 bases. With 3 bases clipped from V and 5 bases from J, the junction kept 7 bases outside the gene matches. This CDR3 is built from 15 residues. Germline values: CDR1 SGHTA, CDR2 FQGNSA. CDR3 in amino acids: CASSFVGGQGETQYF. In nucleotides, the CDR3 is TGTGCCAGCAGCTTTGTCGGGGGACAGGGTGAGACCCAGTACTTC.

The gene calls are TRBV3-1 (or the pseudogene TRBV3-2) and TRBJ2-5, with a tentative D call TRBD2 (6 bases). The CDR3 loop spans 14 amino acids. From germline, CDR1 is LGHDT and CDR2 YNNKEL (reference sequence). V was cut by 8 bases and J by 4 bases, with 17 bases left in between. Written as DNA, the CDR3 is TGTGCCAGCCAAACTCTAGCGTCCGGAGAGACCCAGTACTTC. Translated, it gives CASQTLASGETQYF.

The V and J genes are TRBV10-3 and TRBJ1-3; 7 bases are a match to TRBD1. The V segment lost 4 bases and the J segment 3 bases; nucleotides outside the gene matches: 6. The CDR3 extends over 15 amino acids. CDR1 and CDR2 from the germline V gene are ENHRY and SYGVKD. In DNA, the CDR3 is TGTGCCATCAGTGGCCCCGCAGGGGGTGGAAACACCATATATTTT. It is translated as CAISGPAGGGNTIYF.

The chain employs TRBV3-1 (or the pseudogene TRBV3-2) and TRBJ2-2; possibly TRBD1 for D (5 bases). Germline CDR1 and CDR2: LGHDT and YNNKEL (reference sequence). V was shortened by 2 bases and J by 7 bases, with 11 bases between the two germline ends. This CDR3 contains 14 residues. The CDR3 nucleotides read TGTGCCAGCAGCCAAATGGGGCAGGGCGGGGAGCTGTTTTTT. Encoded protein: CASSQMGQGGELFF.

V and J are TRBV5-1 and TRBJ1-1; D perhaps matches TRBD1 (6 bases). Germline CDR1 is SGHRS and CDR2 is YFSETQ. This CDR3 contains 14 residues. The V end lost 4 bases, the J end lost 4 bases, and 14 bases lay between the germline ends. CDR3 DNA: TGCGCCAGCAGCCTAGGGGAAGGGGGCACTGAAGCTTTCTTT. Encoded protein: CASSLGEGGTEAFF.

The chain joins TRBV19 to TRBJ1-4; 10 bases fit TRBD1. The CDR3 has 19 amino acids. V shed 0 bases and J 0 bases; nucleotides not matched to a gene: 7. CDR1 and CDR2 from the germline V gene are LNHDA and SQIVND (reference sequence). The CDR3 here is CASSIEWDRGLATNEKLFF. The DNA of the CDR3 is TGTGCCAGTAGTATAGAGTGGGACAGGGGCCTTGCAACTAATGAAAAACTGTTTTTT.

J is TRBJ2-5 and V is TRBV10-3; the match to TRBD2 covers 8 bases. V lost 8 bases to trimming and J lost 2 bases; unmatched junction nucleotides: 16. The length of the CDR3 is 17 residues. Germline CDR1 is ENHRY and CDR2 is SYGVKD. This chain's CDR3 is CAIGGPTGLAGQETQYF. The DNA for the CDR3 is TGTGCCATCGGGGGGCCGACTGGGCTAGCGGGTCAAGAGACCCAGTACTTC.

In DNA, the CDR3 is TGTGCCAGCAGCGTCCGGGACAGGGGCGCCGGAACCACTGAAGCTTTCTTT. Its protein product is CASSVRDRGAGTTEAFF. The rearrangement joins TRBV9 to TRBJ1-1; 10 nucleotides align to TRBD1. The trim removed 2 bases at V and 4 bases at J, leaving 11 bases unmatched. The CDR3 is 17 residues long. Germline V gives CDR1 SGDLS, CDR2 YYNGEE.

This sequence joins TRBV5-1 and TRBJ1-2, with TRBD1 as a possible D gene (6 bases). Trimming removed 0 bases from V and 0 bases from J, with 12 bases in between. This CDR3 is 16 amino acids long. Germline-derived CDR1 and CDR2 are SGHRS and YFSETQ. CDR3 protein: CASSLDWDKPNYGYTF. The CDR3 DNA is TGCGCCAGCAGCTTGGACTGGGACAAACCTAACTATGGCTACACCTTC.

This chain joins TRBV4-1 and TRBJ1-5, with a weak D call TRBD1 (5 bases). The CDR3 totals 14 residues. The V end lost 1 base, the J end lost 6 bases, and 10 bases lay between the germline ends. The germline V gene encodes CDR1 MGHRA and CDR2 YSYEKL. The CDR3 DNA reads TGCGCCAGCAGCCAAGTCGGGGGGAGTCAGCCCCAGCATTTT. This gives the protein CASSQVGGSQPQHF.

The gene calls are TRBV10-2 and TRBJ2-2; 11 positions match TRBD1. The germline V gene has CDR1 WSHSY and CDR2 SAAADI. The CDR3 consists of 15 residues. The V gene end was trimmed by 6 bases and the J gene end by 1 base; junction bases not matched to a gene: 1. In nucleotides, the CDR3 is TGCGCCAGCAGAGGGACAGGGGGGAACACCGGGGAGCTGTTTTTT. Translation: CASRGTGGNTGELFF.

V is TRBV15 and J is TRBJ1-2; 9 bases are a match to TRBD1. This CDR3 has 18 residues. The V gene end was trimmed by 2 bases and the J gene end by 0 bases; junction bases not matched to a gene: 10. Germline V gene lookup returns CDR1 LNHNV and CDR2 YYDKDF (reference sequence). CDR3 protein: CATSRPRDREKTNYGYTF. The CDR3 region has the DNA TGTGCCACCAGCAGACCCCGGGACAGGGAAAAAACTAACTATGGCTACACCTTC. Using reference TRBV15 and TRBJ1-2 for the parts outside the CDR3, the full variable domain is DAMVIQNPRYQVTQFGKPVTLSCSQTLNHNVMYWYQQKSSQAPKLLFHYYDKDFNNEADTPDNFQSRRPNTSFCFLDIRSPGLGDTAMYLCATSRPRDREKTNYGYTFGSGTRLTVV.

This clone was recorded a few times. Here the CDR3 reads CASTGGDYFYEQYV. CDR3 sequence (DNA): TGTGCCAGCACCGGGGGGGACTATTTCTACGAGCAGTACGTC. The chain recombines TRBV2 with TRBJ2-7, with 8 bases lining up with TRBD2. The junction had 8 bases not matched to a gene; V was cut back by 7 bases and J by 3 bases. The CDR3 is made up of 14 amino acids. The germline V gene encodes CDR1 SNHLY and CDR2 FYNNEI.

In DNA, the CDR3 is TGTGCCAGCTCACCACCGCGGGACAGGGGAAAAACTAATGAAAAACTGTTTTTT. Its protein is CASSPPRDRGKTNEKLFF. This chain connects TRBV18 to TRBJ1-4; the match to TRBD1 covers 10 bases. Germline CDR1 is KGHSH and CDR2 is LQKENI. J was trimmed by 1 base and V by 0 bases; bases with no gene match: 5. The CDR3 runs 18 residues. Full variable domain (missing parts from reference TRBV18 and TRBJ1-4): NAGVMQNPRHLVRRRGQEARLRCSPMKGHSHVYWYRQLPEEGLKFMVYLQKENIIDESGMPKERFSAEFPKEGPSILRIQQVVRGDSAAYFCASSPPRDRGKTNEKLFFGSGTQLSVL.

This chain links TRBV20-1 with TRBJ2-5; a weak D match, TRBD1 (5 bases). In germline, CDR1 is DFQATT, CDR2 SNEGSKA (reference sequence). V lost 1 base and J lost 8, with 8 bases in between. This CDR3 contains 11 residues. In nucleotides, the CDR3 is TGCAGTGCTAGAGCAGGGAAAACCCAGTACTTC. It codes for CSARAGKTQYF.

The V gene is TRBV5-6, the J gene TRBJ1-6, with 7 bases matching TRBD1. The CDR3 runs 15 residues. CDR1 and CDR2 from the germline V gene are SGHDT and YYEEEE. After removal of 0 bases from V and 9 bases from J, the junction contained 6 bases not matched to a gene. Written as DNA, the CDR3 is TGTGCCAGCAGCTTGGGGCAGGGGGTGATTTCACCCCTCCACTTT. As protein: CASSLGQGVISPLHF.

The chain employs TRBV5-8 and TRBJ1-1; tentatively, D is TRBD1 (5 bases). This CDR3 spans 13 amino acids. Trimming pared 3 bases from V and 5 bases from J, leaving 11 bases between. The germline CDR1 and CDR2 sequences are SGHTS and YDEGEE. The CDR3 reads CASSSTARTEAFF. DNA for the CDR3: TGTGCCAGCAGCTCGACAGCTCGTACTGAAGCTTTCTTT.

The rearrangement joins TRBV11-2 to TRBJ2-2; TRBD2 might be the D (6 bases). The CDR3 is 15 amino acids. V lost 5 bases and J lost 3, with 13 bases in between. Germline loops: CDR1 SGHAT, CDR2 FQNNGV. CDR3 sequence reads: CASSLLGLDTGELFF. CDR3 nucleotide sequence: TGTGCCAGCAGCCTGTTGGGACTGGACACCGGGGAGCTGTTTTTT.